A single sample gave rise to the 7 T cell receptor beta chains below, sequenced in a study of blood T cells in healthy people across ages. The second PCR ran roughly 6 to 11 cycles with a sample-barcoded 5' primer and J-beta primers. TCRdb re-analysed the 5' RACE reads in MiXCR, keeping a single row per CDR3 protein. The sample records almost 800,000 distinct CDR3 sequences, more than 45% being singletons. The sequencing input was blood. The origin of the receptors is a man between 25 and 39 years old in good health.

This clonotype was counted a few times. The V call is TRBV20-1, the J call TRBJ1-2, with 10 bases aligning to TRBD1. Germline values: CDR1 DFQATT, CDR2 SNEGSKA (reference sequence). CDR3 size: 12 residues. J gave up 7 bases and V 8 bases, and 7 bases lay outside the gene matches. CDR3 DNA: TGCAGTACCCGGACAGGGGGAGGTGGCTACACCTTC. Encoded protein: CSTRTGGGGYTF.

This clonotype came up a few times. The chain employs TRBV11-2 and TRBJ2-1; 13 bases map to TRBD2. J gave up 0 bases and V 3 bases, and 5 bases lay outside the gene matches. CDR1 is SGHAT, CDR2 FQNNGV, per germline. The CDR3 sequence is 18 residues long. CDR3 sequence (DNA): TGTGCCAGCAGCTTGGGACTAGCGGGGCCTAGCTCCTACAATGAGCAGTTCTTC. It codes for CASSLGLAGPSSYNEQFF.

The count of this clonotype is one. The chain employs TRBV7-9 and TRBJ2-1; 10 bases map to TRBD2. The V segment lost 5 bases and the J segment 6 bases; nucleotides outside the gene matches: 10. The CDR3 is made up of 16 amino acids. Germline values: CDR1 SEHNR, CDR2 FQNEAQ (reference sequence). This CDR3 is CASSITGLAGGNEQFF. The DNA of the CDR3 is TGTGCCAGCAGCATAACCGGTTTAGCGGGGGGCAATGAGCAGTTCTTC.

The V call is TRBV4-2, the J call TRBJ2-5, with D perhaps matching TRBD1 (6 bases). This CDR3 comprises 14 residues. CDR1 LGHNA and CDR2 YNFKEQ come from the germline V gene. V dropped 2 bases and J dropped 7 bases, with 14 bases sitting between them. CDR3 in amino acids: CASSQQGPVATQYF. The CDR3 nucleotides read TGTGCCAGCAGCCAACAGGGGCCGGTAGCGACCCAGTACTTC.

The J gene is TRBJ2-7, the V gene TRBV9; D is uncertain. In germline, CDR1 is SGDLS, CDR2 YYNGEE. The ends were cut back, 5 bases at V and 3 bases at J, with 3 bases in the middle. The CDR3 spans 10 residues. CDR3 loop: CASRVYEQYF. The CDR3 DNA reads as TGTGCCAGCAGAGTCTACGAGCAGTACTTC.

This chain uses TRBV12-3 or TRBV12-4 with TRBJ2-7; D tentatively reads TRBD1 or TRBD2 (5 bases each). CDR3 length equals 14 residues. Trimming removed 1 base from V and 3 bases from J, with 10 bases in between. The CDR3 protein is CASSLVGTDYEQYF. CDR3 bases: TGTGCCAGCAGTTTAGTCGGGACCGACTACGAGCAGTACTTC.

The chain couples TRBV28 to TRBJ2-5; D perhaps matches TRBD2 (7 bases). The better agreement between TRBJ2-7 and the DNA end casts doubt on the J call. CDR3 length: 15 amino acids. Germline loops: CDR1 MDHEN, CDR2 SYDVKM. CDR3 protein: CASSPPGGRTYEQYF. The DNA for the CDR3 is TGTGCCAGCAGTCCCCCCGGGGGGCGGACCTACGAGCAGTACTTC.